Included here is one T cell receptor beta chain sequence, with context. The antigen it binds to is not known. Per-base quality was not reported, and no clone a single base away is much larger than it. Libraries were built with PCR. TCR sequencing of DNA from cultured CD4+ T cells used the Oncomine TCR Beta short-read assay at the Johns Hopkins FTIC core. The QIAamp micro DNA kit was used to extract genomic DNA from the cultured CD4+ T cells. Oncomine TCR Beta libraries made from cultured CD4+ T cells were pooled using unique dual indexes and sequenced on an Illumina iSeq 100. Concerning the study's data processing: Non-productive sequences were filtered out, and CDR3s that did not start with C, did not end with F or W, or were shorter than 7 amino acids were discarded. Antigen-specific clonotypes were identified with the MANAFEST web application by comparing peptide-stimulated wells with reference and other culture wells. For a clone to be called positive, the clone needed an FDR below 0.05, an odds ratio above 5, and a productive frequency above 0.1% in at least two of three replicate wells. Clonotypes that were significantly expanded in both SARS-CoV-2 spike wells and at least one common cold coronavirus spike condition were defined as cross-reactive. CDR3 homology was assessed with Levenshtein distances (stringdist) and unrooted phylogenetic trees (ape) in R version 3.6.1. TCRdb reprocessed the public reads (quality trimming at Q25 with fastp, clone calling with MiXCR) and kept in-frame beta chains. Under each unique CDR3 protein, matching rows form one entry showing the most common genes and DNA. These V and J calls rely on TCRdb rather than the paper's analysis. The sample table lists around 12,000 distinct CDR3 sequences, less than 80% of them with a count of one. Over 9.5% of the sample is held by the ten biggest clonotypes.

CDR1 and CDR2 were assigned from the germline V gene as SGHTA and FQGNSA. V lost 3 bases and J lost 9 bases; the stretch between them is 12 bases long. Spanning cysteine to phenylalanine, the CDR3 consists of 13 amino acids. The kept DNA is CDR3 alone, 39 bases in frame from the first base. In light of the paper, this sample's treatment or condition label describes: roughly 10-day PBMC culture with coronavirus spike peptide pools or control peptides (ViraFEST assay). The ViraFEST assay was used in the study, in which antigen-specific T cells were expanded with peptide pools and expanded clonotypes were subsequently identified by TCR sequencing. The convalescent patients' positive SARS-CoV-2 PCR tests were from March to December 2020, which was before the Alpha, Beta and Delta variants emerged in the United States. Each well held under 2.5 million PBMCs cultured in IMDM containing roughly 5.5% human AB serum and approximately 9.8 IU/ml IL-2, with 9 to 10 ug/ml peptide pools added. On days 3 and 7, half of the culture medium was replaced with fresh IL-2-containing medium. After around 10 days of culture, CD4+ T cells were isolated by negative selection using the EasySep CD4+ T cell isolation kit. Ficoll-Paque Plus gradient centrifugation was used to isolate PBMCs from whole blood, and the isolated PBMCs were then either used fresh or cryopreserved at -140C. Triplicate wells were generally used for each culture condition.

This entry comes from a study of vaccination and CD4 T cells after COVID-19 (dated by TCRdb to about 2022). In the study overall: Every convalescent patient had a positive nasal swab PCR test for SARS-CoV-2, with mild disease in nine patients and severe disease in one. The time from the second vaccine dose to post-vaccine blood sampling had a median of around 72 days and ranged from 14 to 241 days. In roughly eleven COVID-19 convalescent patients and a handful of infection-naive healthy vaccine recipients, the spike-specific CD4+ TCR repertoire before mRNA vaccination was compared with the repertoire after mRNA vaccination. Post-COVID blood samples were collected from convalescent patients a median of about 92 days after diagnosis, with a range of about 30 to 161 days. Participants got two doses of the Pfizer-BioNTech BNT162b2 vaccine (n=8) or two doses of the Moderna mRNA-1273 vaccine (n=2). As controls, cultures received a CEFX viral epitope pool (the positive control), an HIV-1 Nef peptide pool (the negative control), or no peptide at all. The convalescent cohort included six males and four females, with two Hispanic individuals, seven Caucasians, two Asians and one multiracial person. The cultures were stimulated with overlapping spike peptide pools from SARS-CoV-2 and from the common cold coronaviruses HCoV-NL63, HCoV-OC43 and HCoV-229E. Results and caveats for the whole study, not just this receptor: In convalescent patients, a median about 86% of post-vaccine SARS-CoV-2-reactive clones were detected only after vaccination, and vaccine-specific priming was suggested by this finding. Relatively few convalescent patients were included in the study, and early timepoints after natural infection were not analyzed. Of the vaccine-specific clones found in convalescent patients, nearly all (304 of 307) were mono-reactive for SARS-CoV-2 spike instead of being cross-reactive with common cold coronaviruses. The median count of SARS-CoV-2-reactive clonotypes went up from approximately 20 after infection to a few dozen after vaccination, although the change was not significant.

Recombination joined TRBV7-2 with TRBJ1-3, with the D gene not confidently named. Sample: CD4+ T cells from blood, cultured in vitro. This sequence originates from a human donor who had recovered from COVID-19. At the DNA level, the sequence is TGTGCCAGCAGCTTTGACTCCGTTCGCACCATATATTTT. Its protein product is CASSFDSVRTIYF.